A single sample is the source of the 27 T cell receptor beta chains below, sequenced in a study of OX40 agonist ivuxolimab in advanced cancers. Method: immunoSEQ multiplex PCR; TCRdb's copy keeps in-frame clones and lacks some. Of 20,000 to 25,000 clones in the sample, more than 75% were seen once. This sample comprised CD4+ or CD8+ T cells sorted from blood, obtained in a trial of the OX40 agonist ivuxolimab. Receptors originate from an adult with an advanced solid tumor such as melanoma, head and neck, liver or kidney cancer.

Relative to its sample, this clone is hyperexpanded. The chain uses TRBV2 and TRBJ2-7; D gene unclear. Germline values: CDR1 SNHLY, CDR2 FYNNEI. CDR3 length: 14 amino acids. Trimming cost V 2 bases and J 3 bases, with 11 bases left between them. The CDR3 DNA is TGTGCCAGCAGTGAAATGAACAGATACTACGAGCAGTACTTC. It codes for CASSEMNRYYEQYF.

The rearrangement uses TRBV7-8 and TRBJ2-2; D may match TRBD1 or TRBD2 (5 bases each). The CDR3 has 16 residues. From germline, CDR1 is SGHVS and CDR2 FQNEAQ. V was shortened by 3 bases and J by 6 bases, with 17 bases between the two germline ends. DNA of the CDR3: TGTGCCAGCAGCTTTTCGGGCAGGGTGCGGGCCGGGGAGCTGTTTTTT. Protein: CASSFSGRVRAGELFF.

The V and J genes are TRBV2 and TRBJ2-7; D tentatively reads TRBD1 or TRBD2 (5 bases each). The CDR3 consists of 13 residues. V was clipped by 5 bases and J by 0 bases, with 8 bases between them. CDR1 SNHLY and CDR2 FYNNEI come from the germline V gene. The CDR3 loop is CASSPGTSYEQYF. DNA for the CDR3: TGTGCCAGCAGTCCCGGGACCTCCTACGAGCAGTACTTC.

V usage is TRBV19 and J usage is TRBJ1-2; 9 nucleotides align to TRBD1. The CDR3 is made up of 11 amino acids. J gave up 7 bases and V 9 bases, and 3 bases lay outside the gene matches. The germline V gene has CDR1 LNHDA and CDR2 SQIVND (reference sequence). The CDR3 nucleotides are TGTGCCAGCCAGACAGGGGGTGGCTACACCTTC. Encoded protein: CASQTGGGYTF.

This rearrangement joins TRBV25-1 to TRBJ1-4, with unresolved D. V gave up 4 bases and J gave up 3 bases, with 6 bases separating them. The CDR3 is made up of 13 amino acids. Germline-derived CDR1 and CDR2 are MGHDK and SYGVNS. This CDR3 reads CASSVGSNEKLFF. In DNA form, the CDR3 reads TGTGCCAGCAGTGTAGGATCTAATGAAAAACTGTTTTTT.

The chain joins TRBV27 to TRBJ2-7; D gene ambiguous. Trimming left V 3 bases short and J 6 bases short, with 15 bases between. The CDR3 runs 14 residues. The germline gives CDR1 MNHEY, CDR2 SMNVEV (reference sequence). CDR3 region: CASSLVWEGPEQYF. CDR3 nucleotides: TGTGCCAGCAGTTTGGTCTGGGAAGGGCCCGAGCAGTACTTC.

The chain joins TRBV30 to TRBJ2-2; D not resolved. The CDR3 spans 15 residues. Per germline, CDR1 GTSNPN and CDR2 SVGIG (reference sequence). V lost 0 bases to trimming and J lost 3 bases, with 11 bases between them. CDR3 coding DNA: TGTGCCTGGAGTGTACCGTCCGGGTACACCGGGGAGCTGTTTTTT. Translating gives CAWSVPSGYTGELFF.

The rearrangement joins TRBV7-6 to TRBJ2-3, with TRBD2 matching 9 bases. Germline V gene data show CDR1 as SGHVS and CDR2 as FNYEAQ. CDR3 length: 15 amino acids. The trim removed 6 bases at V and 5 bases at J, leaving 9 bases unmatched. CDR3 coding DNA: TGTGCCAGCAGTCAAGGGACTAGCTGGTTAGATACGCAGTATTTT. Protein: CASSQGTSWLDTQYF.

V is TRBV7-2 and J is TRBJ1-2; no clear D gene. This CDR3 comprises 11 residues. Germline assignment: CDR1 SGHTA and CDR2 FQGNSA. V lost 6 bases and J lost 4, with 6 bases in between. The DNA of the CDR3 is TGTGCCAGCAGTCTGAGCTATGGCTACACCTTC. Protein: CASSLSYGYTF.

The chain has TRBV7-8 and TRBJ1-5; possibly TRBD1 for D (5 bases). Trimming took off 2 bases at V and 6 bases at J, with 17 bases between the two ends. This CDR3 is built from 16 residues. The V gene's germline CDR1 is SGHVS and CDR2 FQNEAQ. CDR3 nucleotide sequence: TGTGCCAGCAGCTTATTGGCCGGGGGTACGGGTCAGCCCCAGCATTTT. As protein: CASSLLAGGTGQPQHF.

CDR3 loop: CASSFGPSNEQFF. The CDR3 coding sequence is TGTGCCAGCAGTTTCGGCCCCTCCAATGAGCAGTTCTTC. The chain joins TRBV27 to TRBJ2-1; no firm D call. The germline V and J ends were trimmed by 3 bases and 6 bases, with 9 bases remaining between them. This CDR3 region has 13 residues. CDR1 is MNHEY, CDR2 SMNVEV, per germline (reference sequence).

The V and J genes are TRBV7-6 and TRBJ2-5; 10 nucleotides line up with TRBD2. CDR1 SGHVS and CDR2 FNYEAQ come from the germline V gene. V trimming: 6 bases; J trimming: 1 base; junction bases outside the gene matches: 2. CDR3 length: 14 residues. The CDR3 loop is CASRLAGLQETQYF. The CDR3 DNA follows: TGTGCCAGCAGACTAGCGGGGCTCCAAGAGACCCAGTACTTC.

This chain connects TRBV4-1 to TRBJ1-3; TRBD1 matches 7 bases. The CDR3 sequence is 14 residues long. CDR1 is MGHRA and CDR2 is YSYEKL in the germline V gene. V shed 9 bases, J shed 0 bases, and the junction held 5 bases outside the gene matches. Here the CDR3 reads CASDPGGSGNTIYF. In nucleotides, the CDR3 is TGCGCCAGTGATCCAGGGGGCTCTGGAAACACCATATATTTT.

The chain employs TRBV12-5 and TRBJ2-5; D gene ambiguous. Germline V gene sequence: CDR1 LGHNT, CDR2 FRNRAP. CDR3 length: 12 residues. V lost 0 bases to trimming and J lost 5 bases, with 4 bases between them. CDR3 sequence: CASGLVFETQYF. The CDR3 nucleotides read TGTGCTAGTGGTTTGGTATTCGAGACCCAGTACTTC.

J is TRBJ2-1 and V is TRBV7-3, with 8 bases identical to TRBD2. The CDR3 loop spans 15 amino acids. Trimming removed 2 bases from V and 8 bases from J; junction bases left unmatched: 8. Germline CDR1 is SGHTA and CDR2 is FQGTGA. Here the CDR3 DNA reads TGTGCCAGCAGCTTAGGGACTAGTTACTTGGATGAGCAGTTCTTC. Protein product: CASSLGTSYLDEQFF.

The chain uses TRBV6-4 and TRBJ2-1; D gene unclear. The germline V gene encodes CDR1 MRHNA and CDR2 SNTAGT. This CDR3 is built from 13 residues. V was shortened by 0 bases and J by 6 bases, with 6 bases between the two germline ends. For the CDR3, the DNA is TGTGCCAGCAGTGACTCAGGTGTCAATGAGCAGTTCTTC. Protein sequence: CASSDSGVNEQFF.

This clone is a singleton in its sample. The chain combines TRBV10-2 with TRBJ2-7; 8 positions agree with TRBD2. The J segment lost 3 bases and the V segment lost 3 bases, leaving 7 bases of the junction unmatched. This CDR3 spans 15 amino acids. Germline V gene data show CDR1 as WSHSY and CDR2 as SAAADI. The CDR3 here is CASSEGWLAGYEQYF. CDR3 DNA: TGCGCCAGCAGTGAAGGTTGGCTAGCGGGCTACGAGCAGTACTTC.

The chain couples TRBV5-6 to TRBJ2-2; D gene ambiguous. Trimming removed 6 bases at V and 6 bases at J, with 9 bases between. CDR1 SGHDT and CDR2 YYEEEE come from the germline V gene. CDR3 length: 12 amino acids. In DNA form, the CDR3 reads TGTGCCAGCACCGCGTTCGCCGGGGAGCTGTTTTTT. It is translated as CASTAFAGELFF. Based on the CDR3 plus reference TRBV5-6 and TRBJ2-2, the full variable domain is DAGVTQSPTHLIKTRGQQVTLRCSPKSGHDTVSWYQQALGQGPQFIFQYYEEEERQRGNFPDRFSGHQFPNYSSELNVNALLLGDSALYLCASTAFAGELFFGEGSRLTVL.

This clone was detected only a few times. The chain recombines TRBV9 with TRBJ2-3, with D unclear. Germline values: CDR1 SGDLS, CDR2 YYNGEE. CDR3 length: 15 residues. Trimming shortened V by 2 bases and J by 0 bases, and 10 bases separated the two germline ends. CDR3 amino acids: CASSVQRRSTDTQYF. CDR3 bases: TGTGCCAGCAGCGTTCAAAGAAGAAGCACAGATACGCAGTATTTT.

CDR3 loop: CASSLGGQGNQPQHF. The DNA for the CDR3 is TGTGCCAGCAGCTTAGGGGGACAAGGCAATCAGCCCCAGCATTTT. The chain uses TRBV7-8 and TRBJ1-5, with TRBD1 as a possible D gene (6 bases). This CDR3 is built from 15 residues. V was trimmed by 1 base and J by 2 bases, leaving 9 bases between them. The V gene's germline CDR1 is SGHVS and CDR2 FQNEAQ.

This chain links TRBV5-1 with TRBJ1-1; a possible D gene is TRBD1 (5 bases). Looked up from germline, CDR1 is SGHRS and CDR2 is YFSETQ. This CDR3 has 16 amino acids. Trimming removed 0 bases from V and 0 bases from J, with 12 bases in between. CDR3 sequence (DNA): TGCGCCAGCAGCTTGGACGGGACGGCCATGAACACTGAAGCTTTCTTT. It specifies CASSLDGTAMNTEAFF.

The chain has TRBV5-1 and TRBJ1-1; no clear D. The CDR3 contains 14 residues. Germline V gene lookup returns CDR1 SGHRS and CDR2 YFSETQ. Trimming cost V 0 bases and J 3 bases, with 9 bases left between them. The CDR3 is CASSLGTGDTEAFF. DNA of the CDR3: TGCGCCAGCAGCTTGGGTACCGGGGACACTGAAGCTTTCTTT.

This clone was picked up one time. The chain carries TRBV6-5 and TRBJ2-7; D is undetermined. The CDR3 totals 14 residues. Germline V gives CDR1 MNHEY, CDR2 SVGAGI. Trimming took off 2 bases at V and 4 bases at J, with 12 bases between the two ends. CDR3 residues: CASSYGSSQYEQYF. CDR3 in DNA: TGTGCCAGCAGTTACGGTTCCTCGCAATACGAGCAGTACTTC.

The CDR3 nucleotides are TGTGCCAGTAGGTGGGGTGGAAACACCGGGGAGCTGTTTTTT. Its protein product is CASRWGGNTGELFF. V gene TRBV6-5 combines with J gene TRBJ2-2; D gene unclear. CDR1 is MNHEY, CDR2 SVGAGI, per germline. This CDR3 comprises 14 residues. With 9 bases removed from V and 2 bases from J, the gap between germline ends came to 13 bases.

This clone occurred once. The chain is built from TRBV30 and TRBJ1-2; 8 nucleotides align to TRBD1. After removal of 5 bases from V and 0 bases from J, the junction contained 5 bases not matched to a gene. CDR1 is GTSNPN, CDR2 SVGIG, per germline (reference sequence). CDR3 length: 14 residues. CDR3 amino acids: CAWWTGSPNYGYTF. CDR3 in DNA: TGTGCCTGGTGGACAGGGAGCCCTAACTATGGCTACACCTTC.

CDR3 nucleotide sequence: TGTGCCAGCAGTGGGGACACCGGGGAGCTGTTTTTT. Translation gives CASSGDTGELFF. The chain is built from TRBV2 and TRBJ2-2; D not resolved. Germline values: CDR1 SNHLY, CDR2 FYNNEI. Trimming removed 4 bases from V and 3 bases from J, with 3 bases in between. This CDR3 has 12 residues.

The chain uses TRBV29-1 and TRBJ2-1, with 8 nucleotides matching TRBD1. V lost 2 bases and J lost 0; bases outside the gene matches: 6. The CDR3 length is 16 residues. The V gene's germline CDR1 is SQVTM and CDR2 ANQGSEA. The CDR3 spells CSVELAGGFSYNEQFF. The CDR3 bases are TGCAGCGTTGAATTAGCAGGGGGCTTCTCCTACAATGAGCAGTTCTTC.